These 2 T cell receptor beta chains came from one sample sequenced in a study of blood T cell repertoires in COVID-19. Using immunoSEQ multiplex PCR, the repertoire was profiled, and TCRdb retains in-frame clones only, with some absent. The repertoire has just over 95,000 clones, just over 90% of them found once; the top ten carry about 5%. The sample taken for sequencing was peripheral blood. The receptors here all came from a man over 45 with acute or convalescent COVID-19.

This chain links TRBV27 with TRBJ2-7; D may be TRBD1 (5 bases). The V end lost 2 bases, the J end lost 3 bases, and 14 bases lay between the germline ends. CDR3 length: 15 residues. Looked up from germline, CDR1 is MNHEY and CDR2 is SMNVEV (reference sequence). CDR3 in DNA: TGTGCCAGCAGTTTAGGGTCAGGGAAGCTCTACGAGCAGTACTTC. Protein: CASSLGSGKLYEQYF.

In this sample, this clone turned up a few times. This chain uses TRBV5-1 with TRBJ1-2; 7 bases map to TRBD1. J gave up 7 bases and V 4 bases, and 7 bases lay outside the gene matches. This CDR3 has 13 residues. Germline V lookup: CDR1 SGHRS, CDR2 YFSETQ. The CDR3 sequence is CASSTGADGGYTF. Here the CDR3 DNA reads TGCGCCAGCAGCACAGGGGCGGACGGTGGCTACACCTTC.